This TCR beta chain appears in the sequencing data of a study of blood T cells in healthy people across ages. For the second PCR, which ran for 7 to 11 cycles, a sample-barcoded 5' primer and a J-beta primer mix were used. A tag from a template-switch adaptor with 12 random nucleotides marked each cDNA molecule. From each sample, at least 2.5 million paired-end reads containing CDR3 were obtained. Each CDR3 protein is one row after TCRdb ran MiXCR on the 5' RACE reads. The data hold roughly 1.9 million distinct CDR3 sequences, with about 39% observed a single time. About this clonotype: Antigen: not known.

Per the germline V gene, CDR1 is SQVTM and CDR2 is ANQGSEA. Trimming cost V 8 bases and J 7 bases; bases outside gene matches: 9. The CDR3 is made up of 13 amino acids. Study-level results: Naive CD4+ cell counts and diversity both ran higher in long-lived than in aged donors.

The chain is built from TRBV29-1 and TRBJ2-1; TRBD1 matches at 9 bases. The receptor's source is a human donor in good health. Sample: blood. The CDR3 DNA sequence: TGCAGCATAAAGTGGACAGGGGCGAATGAGCAGTTCTTC. It is translated as CSIKWTGANEQFF.